This T cell receptor (beta chain) was sequenced in a study of T cells in Graves' hyperthyroidism and ophthalmopathy. This CDR3 is 14 amino acids long. Germline V gene sequence: CDR1 MDHEN, CDR2 SYDVKM. Trimming left V 7 bases short and J 1 base short, with 14 bases between. Researchers took RNA transcripts and amplified the TCR beta CDR3 regions from them. The HTBI set primed first-round TCR CDR3 RT-PCR. MiXCR, applied by TCRdb to the multiplex PCR reads, yields one record per CDR3 protein. Altogether hundreds of thousands of distinct CDR3 sequences are present, more than 15% being singletons, with the ten largest covering roughly a quarter. Patients were excluded for uncontrolled infection, other autoimmune disease, pregnancy or lactation.

This chain connects TRBV28 to TRBJ2-7, with D tentatively TRBD1 or TRBD2 (5 bases each). Sequenced: blood. The sequence came from a woman aged 18-29 years with Graves' hyperthyroidism that later progressed to Graves' ophthalmopathy. The CDR3 sequence is CASTPGRASYEQYF. As DNA, the CDR3 is TGTGCCAGCACCCCGGGACGGGCATCCTACGAGCAGTACTTC. Combining the CDR3 with reference TRBV28 and TRBJ2-7 gives the whole variable domain DVKVTQSSRYLVKRTGEKVFLECVQDMDHENMFWYRQDPGLGLRLIYFSYDVKMKEKGDIPEGYSVSREKKERFSLILESASTNQTSMYLCASTPGRASYEQYFGPGTRLTVT.